Below, one T cell receptor beta chain is given with its context. This clonotype has ten or more counts. Its antigen target is currently unknown. No quality values exist for individual bases; no much larger clone is one base distant. From a lookup of the germline V gene, CDR1 and CDR2 are MNHEY and SVGEGT. The junction shows trimming of 5 bases on V and 5 bases on J, and the gene matches do not reach 10 bases of it. The CDR3 holds 16 amino acids from the cysteine to the phenylalanine. Only the CDR3 DNA is retained, 48 bases long and in frame from the first base. Sequencing instrument: Illumina HiSeq 1500. Using fastp trimming at Q25 and MiXCR clonotype assembly, TCRdb reanalyzed the public sequencing data and kept in-frame beta chains. Entries are consolidated by CDR3 protein sequence, retaining the most common genes and DNA. The sample table records 360,000 or so distinct CDR3 sequences; about 35% of these occur just once. The ten largest clones take up roughly 13% of the sample.

What the treatment or condition label conveys for this sample: in vitro stimulation with specific CMV peptide epitopes to enrich CMV-specific T cells. This record belongs to a study of T cell repertoires in cytomegalovirus infection (dated by TCRdb to the late 2010s). For context, the study as a whole: Peptide stimulations targeted recently identified HLA-C-restricted CMV epitopes, whose presentation resists viral immunomodulation, together with well-studied HLA-B-restricted epitopes. Because public TCR beta signatures pointed to carriage of CMV infection together with the matching HLA type, the HLA type of each donor mattered for the analysis.

What the work shows at the level of the full study, not this receptor alone: The ex vivo response was dominated by HLA-C-restricted CMV-specific TCR beta clonotypes, which also provided the single most frequent clonotype in two of eight donors. Carriers of CMV infection plus the relevant HLA type were discriminated by the cumulative frequency of public TCR beta family members in the study cohort and in an independent approximately 400-donor cohort.

The rearrangement combines TRBV6-2 or TRBV6-3 with TRBJ2-3; 10 central nucleotides agree with TRBD2. The source was cultured PBMCs, collected from culture after CMV antigen stimulation. This TCR came from a human donor in good health (CMV status not recorded). Some clones in this sample may be carry-over from other donors' samples. The DNA sequence is as follows: TGTGCCAGCAGTCAACTCAGGCTAGCGGGAGTAGATACGCAGTATTTT. This codes for CASSQLRLAGVDTQYF.